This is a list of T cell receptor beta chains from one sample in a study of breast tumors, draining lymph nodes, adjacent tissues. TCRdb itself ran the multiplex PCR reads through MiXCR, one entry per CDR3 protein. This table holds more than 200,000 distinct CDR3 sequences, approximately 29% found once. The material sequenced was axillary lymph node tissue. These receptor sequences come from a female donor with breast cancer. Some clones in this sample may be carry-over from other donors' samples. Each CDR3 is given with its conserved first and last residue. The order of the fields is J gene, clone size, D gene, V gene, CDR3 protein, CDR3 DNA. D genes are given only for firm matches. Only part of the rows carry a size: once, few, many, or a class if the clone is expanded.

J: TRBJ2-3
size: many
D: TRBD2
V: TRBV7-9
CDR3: CASTPQGTSGRHTQYF
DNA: TGTGCCAGCACCCCTCAGGGGACTAGCGGGCGACATACGCAGTATTTT

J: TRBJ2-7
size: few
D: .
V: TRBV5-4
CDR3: CASFLITTPYEQYF
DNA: TGTGCCAGCTTCTTGATAACTACCCCCTACGAGCAGTACTTC

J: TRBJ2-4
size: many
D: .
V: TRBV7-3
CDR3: CASSPIDRPDIQYF
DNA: TGTGCCAGCAGCCCTATAGACAGGCCGGACATTCAGTACTTC

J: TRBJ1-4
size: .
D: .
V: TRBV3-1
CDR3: CASSQGSIRGAQGKLFF
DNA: TGTGCCAGCAGCCAAGGGTCGATTAGAGGGGCTCAGGGAAAACTGTTTTTT

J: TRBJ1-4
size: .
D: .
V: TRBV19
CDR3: CASSTTSGRRNEKLFF
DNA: TGTGCCAGTAGTACTACTAGCGGGAGGAGGAATGAAAAACTGTTTTTT

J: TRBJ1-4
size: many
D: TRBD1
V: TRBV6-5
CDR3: CASSPGQPNEKLFF
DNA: TGTGCCAGCAGTCCGGGACAGCCGAATGAAAAACTGTTTTTT

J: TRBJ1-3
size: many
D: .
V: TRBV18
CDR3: CASSPSTRDTIYF
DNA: TGTGCCAGCTCTCCCTCGACCCGGGACACCATATATTTT

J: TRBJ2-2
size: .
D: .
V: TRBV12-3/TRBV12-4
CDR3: CASSFRERNTGELVF
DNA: TGTGCCAGCAGTTTCCGGGAGAGAAACACCGGGGAGCTGGTTTTT

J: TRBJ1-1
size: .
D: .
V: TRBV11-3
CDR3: CASSLDSFDTEAFF
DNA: TGTGCCAGCAGCTTAGACTCATTTGACACTGAAGCTTTCTTT

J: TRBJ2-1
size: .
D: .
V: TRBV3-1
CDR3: CASSQDGRTSSYNEQFF
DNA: TGTGCCAGCAGCCAGGACGGACGGACGAGCTCCTACAATGAGCAGTTCTTC

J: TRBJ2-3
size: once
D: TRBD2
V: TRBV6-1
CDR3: CASSEVLAGAGRPTDTRYF
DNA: TGTGCCAGCAGTGAAGTACTAGCGGGAGCCGGGCGCCCCACAGATACGCGGTATTTT

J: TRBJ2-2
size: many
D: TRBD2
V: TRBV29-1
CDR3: CSVGTSGRTGELFF
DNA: TGCAGCGTTGGGACTAGCGGAAGGACCGGGGAGCTGTTTTTT

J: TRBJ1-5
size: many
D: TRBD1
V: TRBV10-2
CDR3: CASRGQGSNQPQHF
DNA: TGCGCCAGCAGAGGACAGGGCAGCAATCAGCCCCAGCATTTT

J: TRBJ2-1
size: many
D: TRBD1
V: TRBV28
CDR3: CASRDRGRSEQFF
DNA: TGTGCCAGCAGGGACAGGGGGCGGAGTGAGCAGTTCTTC

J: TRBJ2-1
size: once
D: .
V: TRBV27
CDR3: CASSFHTSRKNEQFF
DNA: TGTGCCAGCAGTTTTCATACTAGCAGGAAAAATGAGCAGTTCTTC

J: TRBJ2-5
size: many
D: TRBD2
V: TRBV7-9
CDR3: CASSTLAGGQETQYF
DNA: TGTGCCAGCAGCACGCTAGCGGGGGGGCAAGAGACCCAGTACTTC

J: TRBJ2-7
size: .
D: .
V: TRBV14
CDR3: CASSRRGYEQYF
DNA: TGTGCCAGCAGCCGACGAGGGTACGAGCAGTACTTC

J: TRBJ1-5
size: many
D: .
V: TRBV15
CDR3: CATSRVSYSNQPQHF
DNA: TGTGCCACCAGCAGAGTGTCGTATAGCAATCAGCCCCAGCATTTT

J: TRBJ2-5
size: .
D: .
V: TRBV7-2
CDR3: CASGLRVTDTQYF
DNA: TGTGCCAGCGGCTTACGTGTCACAGATACGCAGTACTTC

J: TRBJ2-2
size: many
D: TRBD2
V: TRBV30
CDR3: CAWRGLAVNTGELFF
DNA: TGTGCCTGGAGAGGACTAGCGGTGAACACCGGGGAGCTGTTTTTT

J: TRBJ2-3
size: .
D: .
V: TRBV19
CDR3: CGLPGVGLGADTQYF
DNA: TGTGGTCTACCGGGGGTGGGCCTTGGGGCAGATACGCAGTATTTT

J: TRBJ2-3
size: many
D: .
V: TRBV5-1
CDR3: CASSYRLGGTDTRYF
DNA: TGCGCCAGCAGCTACCGGCTTGGGGGGACAGATACGCGGTATTTT

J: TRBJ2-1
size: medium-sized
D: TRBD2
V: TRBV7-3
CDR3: CASSFGRDGEQFF
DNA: TGTGCCAGCAGCTTTGGGAGGGACGGTGAGCAGTTCTTC

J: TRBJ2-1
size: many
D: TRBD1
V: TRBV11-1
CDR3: CASQKPPGQGINEQFF
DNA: TGTGCCAGCCAAAAGCCACCGGGACAGGGTATCAATGAGCAGTTCTTC

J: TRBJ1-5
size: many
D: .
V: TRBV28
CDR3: CASSLPRGNQPQHF
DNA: TGTGCCAGCAGCCTACCGAGGGGCAATCAGCCCCAGCATTTT

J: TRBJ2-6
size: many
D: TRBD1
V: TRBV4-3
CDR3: CASSQDNRGEGANVLTF
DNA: TGCGCCAGCAGCCAAGACAACAGGGGTGAAGGGGCCAACGTCCTGACTTTC

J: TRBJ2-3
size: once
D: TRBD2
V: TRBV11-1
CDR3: CASRGASGRNTDTQYF
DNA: TGTGCCAGCAGGGGAGCTAGCGGGAGAAACACAGATACGCAGTATTTT

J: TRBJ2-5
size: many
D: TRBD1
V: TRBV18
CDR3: CASSPFQGASETQYF
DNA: TGTGCCAGCTCACCATTCCAGGGGGCGTCGGAGACCCAGTACTTC

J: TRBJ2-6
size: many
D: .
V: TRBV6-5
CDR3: CASRPQGSGANVLTF
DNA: TGTGCCAGCAGACCCCAGGGGTCTGGGGCCAACGTCCTGACTTTC

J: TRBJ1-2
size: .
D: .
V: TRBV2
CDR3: CASSGATEYYTF
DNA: TGTGCCAGCAGCGGAGCCACAGAGTACTACACCTTC

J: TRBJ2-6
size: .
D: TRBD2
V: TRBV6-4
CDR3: CASEGGGGSGANVLTF
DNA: TGTGCCAGCGAGGGTGGGGGGGGCTCTGGGGCCAACGTCCTGACTTTC

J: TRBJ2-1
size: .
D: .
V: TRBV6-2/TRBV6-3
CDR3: CASTPGLSYSEQFF
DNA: TGTGCCAGCACCCCGGGACTCTCCTACAGTGAGCAGTTCTTC

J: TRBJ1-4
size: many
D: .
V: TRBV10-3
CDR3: CAISESAGKGLFF
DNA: TGTGCCATCAGTGAGTCGGCAGGCAAAGGACTGTTTTTT

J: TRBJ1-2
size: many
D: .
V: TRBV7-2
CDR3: CASSRRTDYGYTF
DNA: TGTGCCAGCAGCCGGCGGACGGACTATGGCTACACCTTC

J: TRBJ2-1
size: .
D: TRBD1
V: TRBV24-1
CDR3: CATSDCRGYEQFF
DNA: TGTGCCACCAGTGACTGCAGGGGGTACGAGCAGTTCTTC

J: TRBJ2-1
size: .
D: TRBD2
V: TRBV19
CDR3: CASLLAGGYSEQLF
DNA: TGTGCCAGCTTACTAGCGGGAGGTTACAGTGAGCAGCTCTTC

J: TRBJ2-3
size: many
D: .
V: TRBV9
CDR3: CASSVSMTDTQYF
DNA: TGTGCCAGCAGCGTATCTATGACAGATACGCAGTATTTT

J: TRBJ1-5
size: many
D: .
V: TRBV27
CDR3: CASRYSMGSNQPQHF
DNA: TGTGCCAGCAGATACTCCATGGGGAGCAATCAGCCCCAGCATTTT

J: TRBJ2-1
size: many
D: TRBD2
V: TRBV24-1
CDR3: CATSDRRREGSYNEQFF
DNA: TGTGCCACCAGTGACCGACGGCGGGAGGGATCCTACAATGAGCAGTTCTTC

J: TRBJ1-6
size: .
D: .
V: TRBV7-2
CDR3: CTSSFARGSSPLHF
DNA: TGTACTAGCAGCTTTGCGAGGGGCTCTTCACCCCTCCACTTT

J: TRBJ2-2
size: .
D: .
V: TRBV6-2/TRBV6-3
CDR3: CASSPPTYANTGELFF
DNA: TGTGCCAGCAGTCCCCCCACGTACGCGAACACCGGGGAGCTGTTTTTT

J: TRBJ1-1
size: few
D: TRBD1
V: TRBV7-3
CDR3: CASSQDRAMGTEAFF
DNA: TGTGCCAGCAGCCAGGACAGGGCAATGGGGACTGAAGCTTTCTTT

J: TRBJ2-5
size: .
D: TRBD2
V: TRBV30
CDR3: CAWNPRGGRRSETQYF
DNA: TGTGCCTGGAACCCACGGGGCGGGAGAAGATCAGAGACCCAGTACTTC

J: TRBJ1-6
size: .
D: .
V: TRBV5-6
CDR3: CASSLDGRSYNSPLHF
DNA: TGTGCCAGCAGCTTAGACGGACGCTCCTATAATTCACCCCTCCACTTT

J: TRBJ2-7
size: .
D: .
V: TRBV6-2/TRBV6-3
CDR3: CASSPRPPRGGYEQYF
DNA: TGTGCCAGCAGTCCCAGGCCCCCCAGGGGGGGCTACGAGCAGTACTTC

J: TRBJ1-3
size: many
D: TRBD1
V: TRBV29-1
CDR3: CSVGQGSGNTIYF
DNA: TGCAGCGTCGGACAGGGGTCCGGAAACACCATATATTTT

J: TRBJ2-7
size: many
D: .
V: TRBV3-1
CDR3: CASSPDQTGSYEQYF
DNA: TGTGCCAGCAGCCCGGACCAAACGGGCTCCTACGAGCAGTACTTC

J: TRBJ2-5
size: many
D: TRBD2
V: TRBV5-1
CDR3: CASSFSLTSGKETQYF
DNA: TGCGCCAGCAGCTTCTCCCTGACTAGCGGAAAAGAGACCCAGTACTTC

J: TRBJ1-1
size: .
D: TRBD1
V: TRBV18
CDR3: CASSPQGTGEGTEAFF
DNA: TGTGCCAGCTCACCACAGGGGACAGGGGAGGGCACTGAAGCTTTCTTT

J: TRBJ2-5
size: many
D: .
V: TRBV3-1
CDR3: CASSQDFAQETQYF
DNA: TGTGCCAGCAGCCAAGATTTTGCGCAAGAGACCCAGTACTTC

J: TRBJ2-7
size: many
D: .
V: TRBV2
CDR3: CASRYLAQISYEQYF
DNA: TGTGCCAGCAGGTATCTAGCGCAGATCTCCTACGAGCAGTACTTC

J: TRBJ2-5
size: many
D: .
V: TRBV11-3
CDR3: CASRGQETQYF
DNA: TGTGCCAGCAGGGGCCAAGAGACCCAGTACTTC

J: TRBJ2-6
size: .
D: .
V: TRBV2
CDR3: CASLGQGGNYGYTFGSGTNVLTF
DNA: .

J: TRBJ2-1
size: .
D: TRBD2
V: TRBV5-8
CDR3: CAGSLGTSGYNEQFF
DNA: TGTGCCGGCAGCCTAGGGACTAGCGGATACAATGAGCAGTTCTTC

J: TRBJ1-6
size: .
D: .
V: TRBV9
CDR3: CASSALTTNSPLHF
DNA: TGTGCCAGCAGCGCACTTACAACTAATTCACCCCTCCACTTT

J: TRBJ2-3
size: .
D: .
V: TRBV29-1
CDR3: CSVDSADTQYF
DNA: TGCAGCGTTGACAGTGCGGATACGCAGTATTTT

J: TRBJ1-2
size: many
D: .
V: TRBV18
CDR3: CASSPTLEGTGGYTF
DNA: TGTGCCAGCTCACCGACGTTGGAGGGGACGGGGGGCTACACCTTC

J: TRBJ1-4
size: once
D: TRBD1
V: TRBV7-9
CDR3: CASSRRQGPPSTSGSNEKLFF
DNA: TGTGCCAGCAGCCGTCGACAGGGGCCCCCCTCTACTAGCGGGAGTAATGAAAAACTGTTTTTT

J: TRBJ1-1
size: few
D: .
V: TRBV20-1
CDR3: CSARGDWSEAFF
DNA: TGCAGTGCTAGAGGCGATTGGTCTGAAGCTTTCTTT

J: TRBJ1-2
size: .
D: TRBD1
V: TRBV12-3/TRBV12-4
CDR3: CASSFPGQGGYGYTF
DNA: TGTGCCAGCAGCTTCCCGGGACAGGGGGGCTATGGCTACACCTTC